Presented here are 10 T cell receptor beta chains from one specimen sequenced in a study of T cells in localized non-small cell lung cancer. Using immunoSEQ multiplex PCR, the repertoire was profiled, and TCRdb retains in-frame clones only, with some absent. The repertoire holds 60,000 to 65,000 clones, with 75% to 90% as singletons. Sequences were derived from peripheral blood, sampled before any cancer treatment. The receptor source for this set is a woman aged 40 to 75 with stage I lung adenocarcinoma.

This clone was recorded only once. The chain uses TRBV9 and TRBJ2-7; 10 bases are a match to TRBD1. Losses at the gene ends were 2 bases for V and 2 bases for J; bases not matched to a gene: 4. The CDR3 has 15 amino acids. Germline-derived CDR1 and CDR2 are SGDLS and YYNGEE. The CDR3 loop reads CASSVGTGVAYEQYF. CDR3 DNA sequence: TGTGCCAGCAGCGTCGGGACAGGGGTCGCCTACGAGCAGTACTTC. Filled out from reference TRBV9 and TRBJ2-7, the complete variable domain reads DSGVTQTPKHLITATGQRVTLRCSPRSGDLSVYWYQQSLDQGLQFLIQYYNGEERAKGNILERFSAQQFPDLHSELNLSSLELGDSALYFCASSVGTGVAYEQYFGPGTRLTVT.

With regard to this clone: Other DNA sequences in this specimen translate into the identical CDR3. This sequence joins TRBV30 and TRBJ2-7, with D possibly being TRBD1 or TRBD2 (5 bases each). This CDR3 spans 15 amino acids. V lost 0 bases and J 4 bases, leaving 16 bases between the germline ends. The germline gives CDR1 GTSNPN, CDR2 SVGIG (reference sequence). CDR3 region: CAWSVPDRGLYEQYF. Written as DNA, the CDR3 is TGTGCCTGGAGTGTGCCGGATCGGGGCCTATACGAGCAGTACTTC.

J is TRBJ2-3 and V is TRBV30; D tentatively fits TRBD1 or TRBD2 (6 bases each). The CDR3 runs 13 residues. Germline V gene sequence: CDR1 GTSNPN, CDR2 SVGIG (reference sequence). CDR3 bases: TGTGCGGCCTCGGGGGCTGGAGCAGATACGCAGTATTTT. This translates into CAASGAGADTQYF.

CDR3 amino acids: CASSISGQGASGNTIYF. The CDR3 nucleotides are TGTGCCAGTAGTATAAGCGGACAGGGGGCTTCTGGAAACACCATATATTTT. J is TRBJ1-3 and V is TRBV19; 11 bases are shared with TRBD1. V trimming: 2 bases; J trimming: 1 base; junction bases outside the gene matches: 4. The CDR3 is 17 amino acids. Germline CDR1 is LNHDA and CDR2 is SQIVND (reference sequence).

This chain links TRBV6-5 with TRBJ1-3, with no clear D. V lost 7 bases, J lost 3 bases, and 13 bases lay in between. The CDR3 is 14 amino acids. CDR1 is MNHEY, CDR2 SVGAGI, per germline. CDR3 amino acids: CASMREAFGNTIYF. As DNA, the CDR3 is TGTGCCAGCATGAGGGAGGCCTTTGGAAACACCATATATTTT.

This chain connects TRBV11-2 to TRBJ2-2; D uncertain. Trimming pared 4 bases from V and 9 bases from J, leaving 9 bases between. The length of the CDR3 is 12 residues. Germline V gives CDR1 SGHAT, CDR2 FQNNGV. This CDR3 is CASSSTQWELFF. The CDR3 DNA follows: TGTGCCAGCAGCTCCACCCAGTGGGAGCTGTTTTTT.

J is TRBJ1-1 and V is TRBV5-1, with D maybe TRBD1 (5 bases). The CDR3 has 14 amino acids. CDR1 is SGHRS and CDR2 is YFSETQ in the germline V gene. Trimming stripped 4 bases from V and 5 bases from J, with 15 bases between. The CDR3 nucleotides read TGCGCCAGCAGCCAAGCGACAGAGGGGACTGAAGCTTTCTTT. Its protein product is CASSQATEGTEAFF.

This chain joins TRBV27 and TRBJ2-7, with TRBD1 matching 10 bases. The V segment lost 5 bases and the J segment 7 bases; nucleotides outside the gene matches: 11. The CDR3 loop spans 15 amino acids. Germline CDR1 reads MNHEY; CDR2 reads SMNVEV (reference sequence). The CDR3 region has the DNA TGTGCCAGCAGTGACGCGGGACAGGGGCTGGGGGAGCAGTACTTC. It specifies CASSDAGQGLGEQYF.

This clone came up a few times. The chain carries TRBV30 and TRBJ2-2; no reliable D call. CDR1 is GTSNPN, CDR2 SVGIG, per germline (reference sequence). The CDR3 runs to 15 residues. Trimming took 0 bases from V and 0 from J, leaving 8 bases between them. CDR3 bases: TGTGCCTGGAGTGTAGGAGCCGCGAACACCGGGGAGCTGTTTTTT. Translated: CAWSVGAANTGELFF. The full variable domain, rest sourced from reference TRBV30 and TRBJ2-2, is SQTIHQWPATLVQPVGSPLSLECTVEGTSNPNLYWYRQAAGRGLQLLFYSVGIGQISSEVPQNLSASRPQDRQFILSSKKLLLSDSGFYLCAWSVGAANTGELFFGEGSRLTVL.

This clone has just one count. The rearrangement links TRBV19 to TRBJ1-2; 9 bases are a match to TRBD1. V shed 11 bases, J shed 8 bases, and the junction held 6 bases outside the gene matches. CDR1 is LNHDA and CDR2 is SQIVND in the germline V gene (reference sequence). The CDR3 runs 11 residues. The CDR3 sequence is CAGTGYSGYTF. Here the CDR3 DNA reads TGTGCCGGGACAGGGTACAGCGGCTACACCTTC.